The rows below give T cell receptor beta chains drawn from one sample of a study of OX40 agonist ivuxolimab in advanced cancers. Produced via immunoSEQ multiplex PCR; TCRdb's table is partial and in-frame only. The table shows roughly 76,000 clones, with roughly 86% occurring only once. Sample: CD4+ or CD8+ T cells sorted from blood, taken in a trial of the OX40 agonist ivuxolimab. The receptors shown here come from an adult with an advanced solid tumor such as melanoma, head and neck, liver or kidney cancer. The conserved cysteine and the conserved F or W are not part of the CDR3 here. D genes are given only for firm matches.

D gene	V gene	J gene	CDR3 protein
-	TRBV7-3	TRBJ1-1	ASSSGIWAF
-	TRBV7-7	TRBJ1-6	ASSLDRHRSSPLH
-	TRBV6-5	TRBJ1-5	ASSYEGRQPQH
-	TRBV25-1	TRBJ1-4	ASSGRQFNEKLF
TRBD1	TRBV5-1	TRBJ1-6	ASSLGGQGQGPLH
-	TRBV28	TRBJ1-5	ASSFLGQPQH
TRBD1	TRBV5-1	TRBJ2-3	ASSPVGQGPDTQY
-	TRBV28	TRBJ2-3	ASSLPGPLDTQY
-	TRBV18	TRBJ2-1	ASSPNGFNNEQF
TRBD2	TRBV11-2	TRBJ2-4	ASSFSGRNIQY
TRBD1	TRBV6-1	TRBJ1-1	ASRSDRGFNTEAF
TRBD1	TRBV4-1	TRBJ2-2	ASSQGDRRDTGELF
-	TRBV4-3	TRBJ1-3	ASSQDLGTTGNTIY
TRBD1	TRBV18	TRBJ2-2	ASSPGTVGTGELF
-	TRBV21-1	TRBJ1-3	ASSNKWTAGNTIY
-	TRBV14	TRBJ1-6	ASSLFSVSYNSPLH
TRBD2	TRBV9	TRBJ2-2	ASSVTAGANTGELF
-	TRBV28	TRBJ1-5	ASTMSGSNQPQH
-	TRBV6-6	TRBJ1-1	ASRPPLGGKNTEAF
-	TRBV28	TRBJ1-1	ASTLGRVRAF
-	TRBV9	TRBJ2-7	ASGGRGDSYEQY
TRBD2	TRBV5-6	TRBJ2-3	ASSVPTSEGTDTQY
TRBD2	TRBV7-6	TRBJ2-7	ASSPGTSGREEQY
-	TRBV6-5	TRBJ1-6	ASSSLPGRPVH
TRBD1	TRBV7-9	TRBJ1-5	ASSPTGNQPQH
-	TRBV30	TRBJ2-7	AWNLGQRSYEQY
TRBD1	TRBV18	TRBJ2-5	ASSPQGALQETQY
TRBD1	TRBV19	TRBJ1-5	ASTSGTGDYSNQPQH
-	TRBV2	TRBJ1-6	ASKGRGESPLH
TRBD1	TRBV5-6	TRBJ1-2	ASSLGQGKGYT
-	TRBV5-1	TRBJ2-1	ASGQGSGLAGANEQF
-	TRBV19	TRBJ2-7	ASARGGSSYEQY
-	TRBV10-3	TRBJ2-6	AISGGLSGANVLT
-	TRBV5-1	TRBJ2-2	ASSFSAGTSSTGELF
-	TRBV15	TRBJ2-7	ATSRAYYEQY
TRBD1	TRBV6-5	TRBJ1-5	ATDPSRDRNQPQH
TRBD1	TRBV5-6	TRBJ2-7	ASSPGTGIREQY
-	TRBV6-4	TRBJ1-6	ASSSEGGGFSPLH
-	TRBV18	TRBJ1-2	ASSPSGTTYGYT
-	TRBV5-1	TRBJ2-7	ASRLDYEQY
-	TRBV28	TRBJ2-3	ASRGPSDTQY
TRBD1	TRBV28	TRBJ1-4	ASSLDRVLEKLF
-	TRBV5-1	TRBJ1-6	ASSFQGTDSPLH
-	TRBV7-6	TRBJ1-2	ASSLRENYGYT
-	TRBV4-1	TRBJ2-3	ASSQDGKQGITDTQY
-	TRBV5-1	TRBJ1-1	ASSLEGGTEAF
TRBD1	TRBV7-2	TRBJ1-4	ASSRRQGHEKLF
-	TRBV5-5	TRBJ1-5	ASSLPGGNQPQH
-	TRBV5-1	TRBJ1-3	ASSLDASTGNTIY
-	TRBV30	TRBJ1-6	AWGGGFNSPLH
-	TRBV9	TRBJ2-1	ASSVMNTYNEQF
-	TRBV11-3	TRBJ2-1	ASSLLSGGRAEQF